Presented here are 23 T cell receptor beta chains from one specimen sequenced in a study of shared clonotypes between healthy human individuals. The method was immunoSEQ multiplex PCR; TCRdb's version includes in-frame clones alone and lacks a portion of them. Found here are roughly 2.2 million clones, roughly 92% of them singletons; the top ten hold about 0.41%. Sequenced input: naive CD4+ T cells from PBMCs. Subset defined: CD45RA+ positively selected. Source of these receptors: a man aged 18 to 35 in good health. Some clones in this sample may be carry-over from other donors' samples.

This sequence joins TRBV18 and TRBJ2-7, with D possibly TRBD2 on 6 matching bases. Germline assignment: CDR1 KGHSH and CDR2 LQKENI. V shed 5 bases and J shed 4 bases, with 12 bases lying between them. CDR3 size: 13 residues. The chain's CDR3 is CASSKSREYEQYF. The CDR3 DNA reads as TGTGCCAGCTCAAAAAGCCGGGAGTACGAGCAGTACTTC.

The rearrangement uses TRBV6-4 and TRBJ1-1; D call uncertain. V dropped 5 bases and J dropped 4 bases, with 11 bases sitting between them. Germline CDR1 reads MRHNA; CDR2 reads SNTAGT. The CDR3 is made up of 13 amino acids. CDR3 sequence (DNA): TGTGCCAGCAGTTTAGCCCGAGGCACTGAAGCTTTCTTT. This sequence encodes CASSLARGTEAFF.

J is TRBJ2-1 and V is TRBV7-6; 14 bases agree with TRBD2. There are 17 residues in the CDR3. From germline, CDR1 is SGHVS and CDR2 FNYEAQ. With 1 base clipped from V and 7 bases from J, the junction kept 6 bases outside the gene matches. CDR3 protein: CASSLGGLAGVRNEQFF. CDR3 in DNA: TGTGCCAGCAGCTTAGGGGGACTAGCGGGAGTAAGGAATGAGCAGTTCTTC.

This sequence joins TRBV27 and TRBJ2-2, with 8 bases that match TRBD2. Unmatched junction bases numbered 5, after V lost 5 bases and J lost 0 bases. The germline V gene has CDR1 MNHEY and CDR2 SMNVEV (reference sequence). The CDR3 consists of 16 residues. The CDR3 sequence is CASSPISGANTGELFF. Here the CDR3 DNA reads TGTGCCAGCAGTCCTATTAGCGGGGCGAACACCGGGGAGCTGTTTTTT.

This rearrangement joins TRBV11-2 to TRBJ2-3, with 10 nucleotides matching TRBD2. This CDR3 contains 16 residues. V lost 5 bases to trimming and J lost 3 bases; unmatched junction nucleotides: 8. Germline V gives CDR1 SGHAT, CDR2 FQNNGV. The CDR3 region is CASSPLAGAWTDTQYF. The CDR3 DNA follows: TGTGCCAGCAGCCCCCTAGCGGGAGCATGGACAGATACGCAGTATTTT.

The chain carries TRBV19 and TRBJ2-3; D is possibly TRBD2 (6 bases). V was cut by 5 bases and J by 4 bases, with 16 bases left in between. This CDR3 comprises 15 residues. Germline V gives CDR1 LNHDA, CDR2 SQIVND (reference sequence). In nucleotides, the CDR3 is TGTGCCAGTAGTCTTTGGATCACTAGCTCAGATACGCAGTATTTT. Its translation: CASSLWITSSDTQYF.

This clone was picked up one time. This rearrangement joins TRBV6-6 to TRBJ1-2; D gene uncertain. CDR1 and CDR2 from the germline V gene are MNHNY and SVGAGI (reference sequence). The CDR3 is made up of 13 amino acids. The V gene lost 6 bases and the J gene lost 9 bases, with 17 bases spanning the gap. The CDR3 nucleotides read TGTGCCAGCAGCGGCACACCCTTCACGAGCTACACCTTC. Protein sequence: CASSGTPFTSYTF.

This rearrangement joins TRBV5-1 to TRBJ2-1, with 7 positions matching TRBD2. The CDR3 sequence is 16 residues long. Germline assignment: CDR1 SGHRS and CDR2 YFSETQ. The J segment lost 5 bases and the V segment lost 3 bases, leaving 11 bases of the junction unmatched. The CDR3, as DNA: TGCGCCAGCAGCTCCGACGGACTAGTGGGGGACAATGAGCAGTTCTTC. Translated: CASSSDGLVGDNEQFF. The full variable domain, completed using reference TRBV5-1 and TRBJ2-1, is KAGVTQTPRYLIKTRGQQVTLSCSPISGHRSVSWYQQTPGQGLQFLFEYFSETQRNKGNFPGRFSGRQFSNSRSEMNVSTLELGDSALYLCASSSDGLVGDNEQFFGPGTRLTVL.

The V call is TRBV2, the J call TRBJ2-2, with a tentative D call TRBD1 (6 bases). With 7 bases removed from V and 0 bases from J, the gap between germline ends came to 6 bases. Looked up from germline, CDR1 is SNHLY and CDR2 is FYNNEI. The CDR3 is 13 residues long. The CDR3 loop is CASKGANTGELFF. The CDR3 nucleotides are TGTGCCAGCAAGGGGGCGAACACCGGGGAGCTGTTTTTT.

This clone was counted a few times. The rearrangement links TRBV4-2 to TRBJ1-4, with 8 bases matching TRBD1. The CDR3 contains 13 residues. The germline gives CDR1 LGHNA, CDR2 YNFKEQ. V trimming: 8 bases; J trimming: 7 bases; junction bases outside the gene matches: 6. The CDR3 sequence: CASLDRVVEKLFF. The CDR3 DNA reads TGTGCCAGCCTGGACAGGGTGGTTGAAAAACTGTTTTTT.

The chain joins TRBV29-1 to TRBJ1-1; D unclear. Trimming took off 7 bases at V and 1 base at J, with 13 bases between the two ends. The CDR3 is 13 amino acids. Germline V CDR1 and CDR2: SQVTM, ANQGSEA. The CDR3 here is CSARTASNTEAFF. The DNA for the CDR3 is TGCAGCGCCCGGACCGCATCGAACACTGAAGCTTTCTTT.

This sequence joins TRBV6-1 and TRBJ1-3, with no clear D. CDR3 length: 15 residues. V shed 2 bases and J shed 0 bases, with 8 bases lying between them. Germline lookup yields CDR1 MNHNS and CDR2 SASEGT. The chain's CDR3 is CASSEREGSGNTIYF. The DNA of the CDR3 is TGTGCCAGCAGTGAAAGGGAGGGCTCTGGAAACACCATATATTTT.

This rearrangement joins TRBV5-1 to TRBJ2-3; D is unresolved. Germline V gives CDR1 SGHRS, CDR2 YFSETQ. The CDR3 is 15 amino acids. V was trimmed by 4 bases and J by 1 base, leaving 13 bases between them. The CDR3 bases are TGCGCCAGCAGCACCGGACGGGTTGGCACAGATACGCAGTATTTT. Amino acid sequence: CASSTGRVGTDTQYF.

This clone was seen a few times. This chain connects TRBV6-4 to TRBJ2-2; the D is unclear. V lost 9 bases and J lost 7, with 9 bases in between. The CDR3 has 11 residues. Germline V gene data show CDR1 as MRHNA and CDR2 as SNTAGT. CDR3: CARPRRGELFF. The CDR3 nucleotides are TGTGCCAGACCCCGTCGCGGGGAGCTGTTTTTT.

The CDR3 is CASSVGLTLGEQYF. The DNA of the CDR3 is TGTGCCAGCAGCGTGGGACTTACCCTTGGGGAGCAGTACTTC. The rearrangement joins TRBV11-2 to TRBJ2-7; D possibly corresponds to TRBD2 (6 bases). There are 14 residues in the CDR3. Germline assignment: CDR1 SGHAT and CDR2 FQNNGV. Deletions cut 5 bases from V and 7 bases from J, with 18 bases between.

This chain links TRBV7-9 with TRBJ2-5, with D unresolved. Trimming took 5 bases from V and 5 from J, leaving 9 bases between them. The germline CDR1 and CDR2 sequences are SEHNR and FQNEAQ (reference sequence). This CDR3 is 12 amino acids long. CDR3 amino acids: CASSALPETQYF. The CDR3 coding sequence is TGTGCCAGCAGCGCTCTACCCGAGACCCAGTACTTC.

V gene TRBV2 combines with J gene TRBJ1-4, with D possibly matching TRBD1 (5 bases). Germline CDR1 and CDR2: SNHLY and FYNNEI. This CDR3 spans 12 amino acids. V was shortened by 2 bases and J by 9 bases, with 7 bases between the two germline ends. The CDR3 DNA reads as TGTGCCAGCAGTGAAAGGGACCAAAAACTGTTTTTT. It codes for CASSERDQKLFF.

The CDR3 DNA sequence: TGTGCCAGCAGCCCCCGACGGACAGGACGGACCGGGGAGCTGTTTTTT. Translation gives CASSPRRTGRTGELFF. This chain connects TRBV21-1 to TRBJ2-2; the table's TRBD1 call for D was not verified on the DNA. TRBV21-1 is a documented pseudogene. The CDR3 loop spans 16 amino acids.

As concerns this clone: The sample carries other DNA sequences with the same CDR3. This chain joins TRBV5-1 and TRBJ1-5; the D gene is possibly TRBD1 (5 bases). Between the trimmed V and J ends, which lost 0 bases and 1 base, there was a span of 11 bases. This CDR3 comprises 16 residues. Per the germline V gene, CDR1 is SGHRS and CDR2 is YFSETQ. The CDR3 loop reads CASSLVPGTSNQPQHF. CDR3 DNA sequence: TGCGCCAGCAGCTTGGTCCCCGGGACGAGCAATCAGCCCCAGCATTTT.

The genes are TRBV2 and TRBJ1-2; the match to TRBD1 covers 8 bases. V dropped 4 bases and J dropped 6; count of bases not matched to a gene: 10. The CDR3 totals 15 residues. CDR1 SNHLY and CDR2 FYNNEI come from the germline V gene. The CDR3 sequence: CASSARDRRLDGYTF. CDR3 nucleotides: TGTGCCAGCAGTGCCCGGGACAGGCGGTTGGATGGCTACACCTTC.

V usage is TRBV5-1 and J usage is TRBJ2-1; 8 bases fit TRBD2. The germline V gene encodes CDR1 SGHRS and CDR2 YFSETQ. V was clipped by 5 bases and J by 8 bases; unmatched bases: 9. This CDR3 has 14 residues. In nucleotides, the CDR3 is TGCGCCAGCAGGCGGGAGGTCGGTAGGGATGAGCAGTTCTTC. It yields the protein CASRREVGRDEQFF.

The CDR3 DNA is TGTGCCAGCAGTGAAGCGCCGATGAACCAGCCCCAGCATTTT. This translates into CASSEAPMNQPQHF. The chain uses TRBV6-1 and TRBJ1-5; D remains unclear. V shed 0 bases and J shed 7 bases, with 10 bases lying between them. Germline values: CDR1 MNHNS, CDR2 SASEGT. The CDR3 is 14 amino acids.

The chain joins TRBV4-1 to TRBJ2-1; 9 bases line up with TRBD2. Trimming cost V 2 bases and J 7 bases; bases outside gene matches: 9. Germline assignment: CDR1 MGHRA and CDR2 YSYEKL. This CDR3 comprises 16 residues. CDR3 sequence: CASSQRLIAGVNEQFF. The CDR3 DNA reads TGCGCCAGCAGCCAAAGGCTGATAGCGGGAGTAAATGAGCAGTTCTTC.